A selection of T cell receptor beta chains follows, all from one sample in a study of blood T cell repertoires in COVID-19. Measured with immunoSEQ multiplex PCR; TCRdb has only the in-frame clones, and not every one. This table holds about 210,000 clones, around 80% found once. The sample taken for sequencing was peripheral blood. The receptors were sampled from a woman in her thirties or forties with acute or convalescent COVID-19. Each CDR3 is given with its conserved first and last residue. The order of the fields is V gene, J gene, clone size, D gene, CDR3 protein, CDR3 DNA. The D gene is left open where the match is weak. Some rows have no size entry. The others give once, few or many, or a class for an expanded clone.

TRBV7-3	TRBJ2-2	-	TRBD2	CASREAGAGELFF	TGTGCCAGCAGGGAGGCGGGGGCCGGGGAGCTGTTTTTT
TRBV11-3	TRBJ2-7	-	-	CASSLRDTYEQYF	TGTGCCAGCAGCTTAAGAGACACCTACGAGCAGTACTTC
TRBV18	TRBJ1-1	few	-	CASSPSENNPTEAFF	TGTGCCAGCTCACCTTCAGAAAATAACCCCACTGAAGCTTTCTTT
TRBV20-1	TRBJ2-1	-	-	CSASSGGTLTSSYNEQFF	TGCAGTGCTAGTTCCGGGGGAACATTAACGAGCTCCTACAATGAGCAGTTCTTC
TRBV3-1/TRBV3-2	TRBJ2-7	-	TRBD2	CASSQGLAGGLYEQYF	TGTGCCAGCAGCCAAGGTCTAGCGGGGGGCCTCTACGAGCAGTACTTC
TRBV19	TRBJ1-2	-	-	CASSSQDYDGYTF	TGTGCCAGTAGTTCGCAGGATTATGATGGCTACACCTTC
TRBV5-1	TRBJ2-7	-	-	CASSLDYQRVHEQYF	TGCGCCAGCAGCTTGGACTACCAGAGGGTCCACGAGCAGTACTTC
TRBV3-1/TRBV3-2	TRBJ2-1	-	-	CASSQGVTRFGNEQFF	TGTGCCAGCAGCCAAGGGGTGACTAGATTTGGCAATGAGCAGTTCTTC
TRBV11-3	TRBJ2-2	-	TRBD2	CASSSGRGGAGELFF	TGTGCCAGCAGCTCAGGGCGCGGGGGTGCAGGGGAGCTGTTTTTT
TRBV30	TRBJ2-7	once	-	CAWSVGGAREQYF	TGTGCCTGGAGTGTGGGGGGGGCAAGAGAGCAGTACTTC
TRBV6-5	TRBJ1-1	-	-	CASSYGAGTEAFF	TGTGCCAGCAGTTACGGGGCAGGAACTGAAGCTTTCTTT
TRBV2	TRBJ2-1	-	TRBD2	CASSETSGIPQFF	TGTGCCAGCAGTGAGACTAGCGGGATTCCCCAGTTCTTC